The next 3 T cell receptor beta chains were all read from a single sample in a study of Ad26.COV2.S vaccination and SARS-CoV-2 variants. Assay used: immunoSEQ multiplex PCR; TCRdb lists only in-frame clones, some missing. The sample lists about 400,000 clones; roughly 80% were seen once. Treatment reported: over 15 received Ad26.COV2.S at low or high dose, single or two shots; about 5 received placebo; per-sample allocation not given. Sampling happened 63 days after the first vaccine or placebo injection. The sample in question was peripheral blood, obtained in a trial of Ad26.COV2.S vaccine versus placebo. The receptors were sampled from a person aged 18-60 years who received the Ad26.COV2.S COVID-19 vaccine or a placebo.

This clone showed up just once. The chain uses TRBV7-2 and TRBJ1-5; D unclear. The length of the CDR3 is 14 residues. The V gene's germline CDR1 is SGHTA and CDR2 FQGNSA. Trimming pared 5 bases from V and 3 bases from J, leaving 11 bases between. The CDR3: CASSPRTINQPQHF. The CDR3, as DNA: TGTGCCAGCAGCCCCCGAACGATCAATCAGCCCCAGCATTTT. Full variable domain (remainder filled in from reference TRBV7-2 and TRBJ1-5): GAGVSQSPSNKVTEKGKDVELRCDPISGHTALYWYRQSLGQGLEFLIYFQGNSAPDKSGLPSDRFSAERTGGSVSTLTIQRTQQEDSAVYLCASSPRTINQPQHFGDGTRLSIL.

The CDR3 nucleotides are TGTGCCAGCAGCAAACCGGGCCTAGGGACCGGGGAGCTGTTTTTT. It translates to CASSKPGLGTGELFF. The rearrangement joins TRBV7-9 to TRBJ2-2; D is ambiguous. V was pared by 5 bases and J by 5 bases, with 15 bases between. Germline V gene lookup returns CDR1 SEHNR and CDR2 FQNEAQ (reference sequence). The CDR3 spans 15 residues.

The chain joins TRBV5-8 to TRBJ1-5; D perhaps matches TRBD1 (6 bases). V was trimmed by 0 bases and J by 0 bases, leaving 10 bases between them. Germline V gene lookup returns CDR1 SGHTS and CDR2 YDEGEE. The CDR3 has 16 residues. The CDR3 DNA reads TGTGCCAGCAGCTTGGGGAGGGGGTCTAGCAATCAGCCCCAGCATTTT. This translates into CASSLGRGSSNQPQHF.